The sequence of this T cell receptor beta chain was determined in a study of blood T cell repertoires in COVID-19. Here immunoSEQ multiplex PCR was the method, and the copy in TCRdb shows in-frame clones only, minus some. Here the sample spans nearly 250,000 clones, approximately 85% being singletons. This sequence originates from a woman aged 45 to 65 with acute COVID-19. Sequenced sample: PBMCs or T cells enriched from blood (not recorded which).

The CDR3 bases are TGTGCCAGCAGCCCCCGGACAGGGGATGGCTACACCTTC. It yields the protein CASSPRTGDGYTF. The chain links TRBV5-8 to TRBJ1-2; 9 bases are shared with TRBD1. Germline assignment: CDR1 SGHTS and CDR2 YDEGEE. CDR3 length: 13 residues. Germline trimming cut 4 bases from V and 6 bases from J; bases unmatched to any gene: 4.